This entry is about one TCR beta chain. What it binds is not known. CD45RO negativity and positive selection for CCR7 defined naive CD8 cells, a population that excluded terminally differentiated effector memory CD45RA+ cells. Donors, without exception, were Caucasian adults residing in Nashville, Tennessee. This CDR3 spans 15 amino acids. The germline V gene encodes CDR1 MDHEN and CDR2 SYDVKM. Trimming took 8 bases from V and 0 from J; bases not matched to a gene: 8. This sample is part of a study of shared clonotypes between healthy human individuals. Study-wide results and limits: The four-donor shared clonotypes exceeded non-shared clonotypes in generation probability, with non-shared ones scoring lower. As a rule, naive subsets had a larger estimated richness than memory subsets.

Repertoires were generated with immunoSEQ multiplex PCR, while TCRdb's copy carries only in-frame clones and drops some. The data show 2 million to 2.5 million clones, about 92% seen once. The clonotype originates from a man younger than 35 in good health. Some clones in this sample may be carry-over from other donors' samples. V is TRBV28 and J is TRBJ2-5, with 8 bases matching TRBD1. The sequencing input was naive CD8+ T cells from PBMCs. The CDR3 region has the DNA TGTGCCAGCCGGGTGACAGGGGCATACCAAGAGACCCAGTACTTC. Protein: CASRVTGAYQETQYF.